These 31 T cell receptor beta chains share one sample of origin, sequenced in a study of vaccination and CD4 T cells after COVID-19 (dated by TCRdb to the early 2020s). The library was made by PCR. TCRdb lists the instrument as Illumina iSeq 100. At the Johns Hopkins FTIC core, DNA from the cultured CD4+ T cells underwent TCR sequencing with the Oncomine TCR Beta short-read assay. Using fastp at Q25 and MiXCR, TCRdb reprocessed the public reads and kept productive beta chains. CDR3 protein sequences are deduplicated, and each keeps its most common genes and DNA. For this sample there are about 12,000 distinct CDR3 sequences; 55% to 65% appear just once. Of the sample, around 12% falls within the top ten clones. No antigen has been identified for these receptors. In light of the paper, this sample's treatment or condition label describes: approximately nine-day PBMC culture with coronavirus spike peptide pools or control peptides (ViraFEST assay).

The sequenced material came from CD4+ T cells from blood, cultured in vitro. These receptors were taken from a human donor who had recovered from COVID-19.

The CDR3 sequence: CSAGAGGGDTQYF. CDR3 bases: TGCAGTGCCGGAGCGGGAGGGGGAGATACGCAGTATTTT. The rearrangement joins TRBV20-1 to TRBJ2-3; 10 bases line up with TRBD2. The CDR3 totals 13 residues. The germline CDR1 and CDR2 sequences are DFQATT and SNEGSKA (reference sequence). Trimming removed 6 bases from V and 5 bases from J; junction bases left unmatched: 5.

The chain has TRBV19 and TRBJ1-1; tentative D call: TRBD1 (5 bases). The V gene lost 3 bases and the J gene lost 3 bases, with 8 bases spanning the gap. Germline lookup yields CDR1 LNHDA and CDR2 SQIVND (reference sequence). This CDR3 has 13 residues. CDR3 sequence (DNA): TGTGCCAGTAGTATCACCAGGGACACTGAAGCTTTCTTT. Translated, it gives CASSITRDTEAFF.

This clonotype occurred a few times. Here the CDR3 reads CASSPMGTNTGELFF. CDR3 in DNA: TGTGCCAGCTCCCCTATGGGGACGAACACCGGGGAGCTGTTTTTT. The chain joins TRBV6-1 to TRBJ2-2; D unclear. This CDR3 has 15 amino acids. Trimming shortened V by 8 bases and J by 0 bases, and 13 bases separated the two germline ends. Germline V gene data show CDR1 as MNHNS and CDR2 as SASEGT.

This clonotype has a single count. This rearrangement joins TRBV18 to TRBJ2-2; 7 bases map to TRBD2. Germline lookup yields CDR1 KGHSH and CDR2 LQKENI. Losses at the gene ends were 6 bases for V and 1 base for J; bases not matched to a gene: 5. The CDR3 has 15 amino acids. The CDR3 loop is CASSKAGMNTGELFF. For the CDR3, the DNA is TGTGCCAGCTCTAAAGCGGGGATGAACACCGGGGAGCTGTTTTTT.

This clonotype has more than one count but fewer than ten. J is TRBJ1-2 and V is TRBV11-2; no clear D. This CDR3 comprises 13 residues. Trimming pared 2 bases from V and 8 bases from J, leaving 12 bases between. Germline CDR1 reads SGHAT; CDR2 reads FQNNGV. In nucleotides, the CDR3 is TGTGCCAGCAGCTTATGGTCTAGGTGGGGCTACACCTTC. Protein sequence: CASSLWSRWGYTF. The full variable domain, with the rest looked up from reference TRBV11-2 and TRBJ1-2, is EAGVAQSPRYKIIEKRQSVAFWCNPISGHATLYWYQQILGQGPKLLIQFQNNGVVDDSQLPKDRFSAERLKGVDSTLKIQPAKLEDSAVYLCASSLWSRWGYTFGSGTRLTVV.

This sequence joins TRBV6-1 and TRBJ1-1; the D is unclear. The CDR3 spans 12 residues. CDR1 and CDR2 from the germline V gene are MNHNS and SASEGT. V dropped 7 bases and J dropped 1 base, with 7 bases sitting between them. The CDR3 DNA sequence: TGTGCCAGCAAATCGCCGAACACTGAAGCTTTCTTT. Its protein is CASKSPNTEAFF.

The chain links TRBV28 to TRBJ1-2; 10 bases match TRBD1. Germline CDR1 reads MDHEN; CDR2 reads SYDVKM. The CDR3 has 14 amino acids. With V trimmed by 4 bases and J by 4 bases, 3 bases remained unmatched. CDR3 sequence reads: CASSWGQGSYGYTF. In nucleotides, the CDR3 is TGTGCCAGCAGTTGGGGACAGGGGAGCTATGGCTACACCTTC.

In this sample, this clonotype turned up a few times. The chain is built from TRBV21-1 and TRBJ1-5. TRBV21-1 is a listed pseudogene. This CDR3 spans 14 amino acids. For the CDR3, the DNA is TGTGCCAGCAGCAAACCCAAGGTAAGTCAGCCCCAGCATTTT. This codes for CASSKPKVSQPQHF.

This clonotype was seen once. The chain recombines TRBV7-9 with TRBJ2-1, with D hard to call. V gave up 1 base and J gave up 15 bases, with 16 bases separating them. This CDR3 comprises 13 residues. The germline CDR1 and CDR2 sequences are SEHNR and FQNEAQ (reference sequence). CDR3 in DNA: TGTGCCAGCAGCTTAGTCGACCCCCGGTGGCCGTTCTTC. As protein: CASSLVDPRWPFF.

V is TRBV6-1 and J is TRBJ1-2; 7 nucleotides line up with TRBD1. V trimming: 6 bases; J trimming: 2 bases; junction bases outside the gene matches: 18. The CDR3 is 18 amino acids. Germline CDR1 reads MNHNS; CDR2 reads SASEGT. The CDR3 nucleotides are TGTGCCAGCAGGCTCGCTGATTTTAGACAGGGAGCCAACTATGGCTACACCTTC. Encoded protein: CASRLADFRQGANYGYTF.

The V and J genes are TRBV7-6 and TRBJ1-3; weak D call: TRBD1 (5 bases). The germline CDR1 and CDR2 sequences are SGHVS and FNYEAQ. This CDR3 is built from 19 residues. Between the trimmed V and J ends, which lost 4 bases and 8 bases, there was a span of 30 bases. This CDR3 reads CASSSVLPTGTHRSYTIYF. The CDR3 DNA follows: TGTGCCAGCAGCTCCGTACTACCAACCGGGACCCACAGATCATACACCATATATTTT.

V gene TRBV19 combines with J gene TRBJ2-5; 9 positions agree with TRBD1. The V gene end was trimmed by 5 bases and the J gene end by 6 bases; junction bases not matched to a gene: 4. This CDR3 is built from 13 residues. Germline V gene lookup returns CDR1 LNHDA and CDR2 SQIVND (reference sequence). The CDR3 region is CASSGDRAKTQYF. DNA for the CDR3: TGTGCCAGTAGTGGGGACAGGGCGAAGACCCAGTACTTC.

This clonotype was detected only once. This chain connects TRBV30 to TRBJ2-5, with TRBD1 identical over 8 bases. The CDR3 covers 13 residues. Germline trimming cut 2 bases from V and 5 bases from J; bases unmatched to any gene: 4. In germline, CDR1 is GTSNPN, CDR2 SVGIG (reference sequence). CDR3 protein: CAWSYRGYETQYF. Here the CDR3 DNA reads TGTGCCTGGAGTTACAGGGGGTATGAGACCCAGTACTTC.

This clonotype was found a few times. The chain carries TRBV12-3 or TRBV12-4 and TRBJ2-1; perhaps TRBD2 as D (6 bases). The CDR3 covers 12 residues. The V and J ends lost 3 bases and 12 bases respectively, with 12 bases between them. DNA of the CDR3: TGTGCCAGCAGTTTCAGACTAGTGTGGCAGTTCTTC. Protein product: CASSFRLVWQFF.

This chain joins TRBV7-2 and TRBJ2-2; D not certain. From germline, CDR1 is SGHTA and CDR2 FQGNSA. Trimming pared 6 bases from V and 11 bases from J, leaving 10 bases between. This CDR3 has 11 residues. CDR3 region: CASRATAELFF. The CDR3 nucleotides are TGTGCCAGCAGAGCCACGGCTGAGCTGTTTTTT.

CDR3 residues: CASSPGRVAGELFF. In DNA, the CDR3 is TGTGCCAGCAGCCCCGGGAGGGTCGCCGGGGAGCTGTTTTTT. J is TRBJ2-2 and V is TRBV6-1; 8 bases line up with TRBD2. CDR3 size: 14 residues. The ends lost 6 bases at V and 6 bases at J; junction bases unmatched: 6. Germline V lookup: CDR1 MNHNS, CDR2 SASEGT.

The count of this clonotype is one. An end of the junction differs from the germline gene, which may be a read error. CDR3: CASSAGLAGTDTQYF. For the CDR3, the DNA is TGTGCTAGCAGCGCGGGACTAGCGGGGACAGATACGCAGTATTTT. This chain links TRBV7-7 with TRBJ2-3; TRBD2 matches 13 bases. Looked up from germline, CDR1 is SSHAT and CDR2 is FNYEAQ (reference sequence). CDR3 size: 15 residues. The entire variable domain, with the rest obtained from reference TRBV7-7 and TRBJ2-3, is as follows: GAGVSQSPRYKVTKRGQDVTLRCDPISSHATLYWYQQALGQGPEFLTYFNYEAQPDKSGLPSDRFSAERPEGSISTLTIQRTEQRDSAMYRCASSAGLAGTDTQYFGPGTRLTVL.

The rearrangement uses TRBV2 and TRBJ2-7; perhaps D is TRBD1 or TRBD2 (5 bases each). Trimming took off 2 bases at V and 3 bases at J, with 11 bases between the two ends. The CDR3 totals 14 residues. CDR1 is SNHLY, CDR2 FYNNEI, per germline. The CDR3, as DNA: TGTGCCAGCAGTGAATGGGCAGGGAGCTACGAGCAGTACTTC. Its protein product is CASSEWAGSYEQYF.

This clonotype is a singleton in its sample. The chain links TRBV20-1 to TRBJ2-1, with TRBD2 as a possible D gene (5 bases). This CDR3 is built from 15 residues. Germline CDR1 reads DFQATT; CDR2 reads SNEGSKA (reference sequence). Trimming took off 4 bases at V and 0 bases at J, with 13 bases between the two ends. Here the CDR3 DNA reads TGCAGTGCTATCGATAGCGAAGGCTCCTACAATGAGCAGTTCTTC. Its translation: CSAIDSEGSYNEQFF.

Concerning this clonotype itself: This may come from a read error, since a much larger clone is one base off. The chain links TRBV20-1 to TRBJ1-2, with a tentative D call TRBD1 (5 bases). This CDR3 is 12 amino acids long. Germline CDR1 and CDR2: DFQATT and SNEGSKA (reference sequence). The CDR3 DNA follows: TGCAGTGTTAGAAAGGGGAGTTATGGCTACACCTTC. Its protein product is CSVRKGSYGYTF.

The rearrangement links TRBV21-1 to TRBJ2-7; TRBD2 reflects the table's D call only, with no check against the DNA. TRBV21-1 is a documented pseudogene. The CDR3 consists of 12 residues. This chain's CDR3 is CASSKVRTRKYF. CDR3 nucleotide sequence: TGTGCCAGCAGCAAAGTACGAACCCGCAAGTACTTC.

This clonotype came up a few times. The rearrangement links TRBV5-4 to TRBJ2-1, with 7 bases fitting TRBD2. V lost 2 bases and J lost 8; bases outside the gene matches: 10. Germline V gene lookup returns CDR1 SGHNT and CDR2 YYREEE (reference sequence). This CDR3 has 15 amino acids. CDR3 DNA: TGTGCCAGCAGCTTTGGGGGAGGGCGTATGGATGAGCAGTTCTTC. It codes for CASSFGGGRMDEQFF.

The chain links TRBV7-9 to TRBJ2-5; maybe TRBD1 (5 bases). This CDR3 comprises 14 residues. Germline values: CDR1 SEHNR, CDR2 FQNEAQ (reference sequence). V was cut by 4 bases and J by 6 bases, with 15 bases left in between. DNA of the CDR3: TGTGCCAGCAGCTACCTGGACAAAGGAAAGACCCAGTACTTC. This encodes CASSYLDKGKTQYF.

The chain combines TRBV7-2 with TRBJ2-7, with 8 bases aligning to TRBD2. V dropped 0 bases and J dropped 2; count of bases not matched to a gene: 3. From germline, CDR1 is SGHTA and CDR2 FQGNSA. The CDR3 sequence is 15 residues long. This CDR3 is CASSLALSGTYEQYF. The CDR3 DNA follows: TGTGCCAGCAGCTTAGCGCTTAGCGGGACCTACGAGCAGTACTTC.

This chain uses TRBV27 with TRBJ2-5, with 8 bases matching TRBD1. V dropped 6 bases and J dropped 5; count of bases not matched to a gene: 14. This CDR3 spans 16 amino acids. Germline V CDR1 and CDR2: MNHEY, SMNVEV (reference sequence). This CDR3 is CASRPRQGSKRETQYF. The CDR3, as DNA: TGTGCCAGCAGGCCCCGACAGGGGTCGAAAAGGGAGACCCAGTACTTC.

The genes are TRBV15 and TRBJ2-2; 13 nucleotides agree with TRBD2. The CDR3 has 20 amino acids. V trimming: 5 bases; J trimming: 0 bases; junction bases outside the gene matches: 12. The V gene's germline CDR1 is LNHNV and CDR2 YYDKDF (reference sequence). This CDR3 is CATSPPGLAGHLANTGELFF. The CDR3, as DNA: TGTGCCACCAGCCCACCGGGACTAGCGGGACATCTCGCGAACACCGGGGAGCTGTTTTTT.

This clonotype was counted once. The V and J genes are TRBV6-1 and TRBJ2-7; no clear D. Germline CDR1 and CDR2: MNHNS and SASEGT. The CDR3 is made up of 14 amino acids. Deletions cut 5 bases from V and 2 bases from J, with 13 bases between. The CDR3 bases are TGTGCCAGCAGTCCACGTAGGGTACCCTACGAGCAGTACTTC. It translates to CASSPRRVPYEQYF.

V is TRBV2 and J is TRBJ1-5; D is undetermined. Germline CDR1 SNHLY, CDR2 FYNNEI. This CDR3 has 15 amino acids. Trimming stripped 5 bases from V and 1 base from J, with 12 bases between. The CDR3, as DNA: TGTGCCAGCAGTCAGGAGGGTTGGAGCAATCAGCCCCAGCATTTT. Protein sequence: CASSQEGWSNQPQHF.

This clonotype was seen a handful of times. This chain links TRBV20-1 with TRBJ1-5; D call uncertain. In germline, CDR1 is DFQATT, CDR2 SNEGSKA (reference sequence). V lost 0 bases and J lost 7, with 16 bases in between. The CDR3 consists of 15 residues. CDR3 sequence: CSARDLWGNSQPQHF. DNA of the CDR3: TGCAGTGCTAGAGATCTATGGGGTAATAGCCAGCCCCAGCATTTT.

The chain joins TRBV20-1 to TRBJ2-3; tentative D call: TRBD2 (5 bases). This CDR3 spans 14 amino acids. V gave up 5 bases and J gave up 4 bases, with 16 bases separating them. Germline V gene sequence: CDR1 DFQATT, CDR2 SNEGSKA (reference sequence). CDR3 sequence reads: CSASELDRSDTQYF. CDR3 in DNA: TGCAGTGCTTCCGAACTAGATCGGTCAGATACGCAGTATTTT.

There are a few counts of this clonotype. The chain combines TRBV7-9 with TRBJ1-2; D is unresolved. V was cut by 2 bases and J by 5 bases, with 18 bases left in between. Per germline, CDR1 SEHNR and CDR2 FQNEAQ (reference sequence). This CDR3 contains 16 residues. The CDR3 nucleotides read TGTGCCAGCAGCTTAATCAAGGCAGGATCACTTTATGGCTACACCTTC. Translated: CASSLIKAGSLYGYTF.